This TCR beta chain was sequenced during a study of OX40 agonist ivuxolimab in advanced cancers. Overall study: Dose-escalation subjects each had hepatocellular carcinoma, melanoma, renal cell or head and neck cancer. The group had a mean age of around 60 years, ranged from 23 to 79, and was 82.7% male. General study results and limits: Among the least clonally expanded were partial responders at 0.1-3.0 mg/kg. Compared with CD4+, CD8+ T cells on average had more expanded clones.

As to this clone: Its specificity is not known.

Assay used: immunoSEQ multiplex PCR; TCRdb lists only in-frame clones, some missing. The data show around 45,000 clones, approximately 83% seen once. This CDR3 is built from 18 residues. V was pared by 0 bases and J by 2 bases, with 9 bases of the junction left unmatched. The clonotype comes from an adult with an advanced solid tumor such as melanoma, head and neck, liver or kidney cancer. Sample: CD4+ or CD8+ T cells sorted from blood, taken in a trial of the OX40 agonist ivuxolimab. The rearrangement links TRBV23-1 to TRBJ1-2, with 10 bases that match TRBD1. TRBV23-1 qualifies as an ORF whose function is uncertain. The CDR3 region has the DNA TGCGCCAGCAGTCAATCCTCCGGGACAGGGGTGTTCAACTATGGCTACACCTTC. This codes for CASSQSSGTGVFNYGYTF.